Listed below are T cell receptor beta chains from one sample, sequenced in a study of T-cell reconstitution after alpha-beta-depleted transplantation in children. TCRdb used MiXCR to reprocess the PCR reads, holding one entry per CDR3 protein. There are fewer than 95,000 distinct CDR3 sequences in the sample; 9% to 15% occur only once, and more than 11% lies in the top ten. This sample comprised PBMCs from the stem cell graft donor, obtained from the stem cell graft. The receptor source for this set is a human donor who donated a stem cell graft to a child with inherited bone marrow failure. Both conserved end residues are part of each CDR3. Each record gives: J gene, D gene, V gene, clone size, CDR3 DNA, CDR3 protein. D genes are given only for firm matches. Expanded clones are given a class, and other clones once, few, many or no size at all.

J: TRBJ2-2
D: .
V: TRBV15
size: few
DNA: TGTGCCACCAGCAGTCCCGGACAGCGGACAACCGGGGAGCTGTTTTTT
CDR3: CATSSPGQRTTGELFF

J: TRBJ2-3
D: .
V: TRBV5-4
size: .
DNA: TGTGCCAGCAGCTTGGGGTGGGGCGGGGCGAGCGCAGATACGCAGTATTTT
CDR3: CASSLGWGGASADTQYF

J: TRBJ2-6
D: TRBD1
V: TRBV6-2/TRBV6-3
size: many
DNA: TGTGCCAGCAGACCAGGGACAGGGCAACCTGGGGCCAACGTCCTGACTTTC
CDR3: CASRPGTGQPGANVLTF

J: TRBJ1-6
D: TRBD1
V: TRBV4-3
size: .
DNA: TGCGCCAGCAGCCAAGCCCTGACAGGGATGGGTTCACCCCTCCACTTT
CDR3: CASSQALTGMGSPLHF

J: TRBJ2-1
D: TRBD2
V: TRBV20-1
size: many
DNA: TGCAGTGCTAGAGATTGGCGACTAGCGGATTACAATGAGCAGTTCTTC
CDR3: CSARDWRLADYNEQFF

J: TRBJ2-7
D: .
V: TRBV12-3/TRBV12-4
size: many
DNA: TGTGCCAGCAGTTTAGACAACTCCTACGAGCAGTACTTC
CDR3: CASSLDNSYEQYF

J: TRBJ2-1
D: .
V: TRBV11-2
size: .
DNA: TGTGCCAGCAGCTTAGGGGCCCCTAGCGCCCCATGGAATGAGCAGTTCTTC
CDR3: CASSLGAPSAPWNEQFF

J: TRBJ2-1
D: TRBD1
V: TRBV15
size: few
DNA: TGTGCCACCAGCAGAGATCAACAGGGGATAGAGCAGTTCTTC
CDR3: CATSRDQQGIEQFF

J: TRBJ2-1
D: TRBD1
V: TRBV6-2/TRBV6-3
size: many
DNA: TGTGCCAGCAGTTACTCGGGGACAGGAGTGTACAATGAGCAGTTCTTC
CDR3: CASSYSGTGVYNEQFF

J: TRBJ2-1
D: TRBD2
V: TRBV5-1
size: many
DNA: TGCGCCAGCAGCTTGGAGCTAGCGGGGTGGAATGAGCAGTTCTTC
CDR3: CASSLELAGWNEQFF

J: TRBJ2-5
D: TRBD2
V: TRBV10-3
size: many
DNA: TGTGCCATCAGTCTCGCACTAGCGGGGGGGCCTTCGTACTTC
CDR3: CAISLALAGGPSYF

J: TRBJ2-5
D: .
V: TRBV6-6
size: many
DNA: TGTGCCAGCAGTTTCGACTGGGCGGGGACCCAGTACTTC
CDR3: CASSFDWAGTQYF

J: TRBJ2-5
D: TRBD2
V: TRBV5-1
size: many
DNA: TGCGCCAGCAGCTCTAGCGGGGCTCAAGAGACCCAGTACTTC
CDR3: CASSSSGAQETQYF

J: TRBJ2-2
D: TRBD2
V: TRBV27
size: many
DNA: TGTGCCAGCAGGGAAACCGGGACTAGCACCGGGGAGCTGTTTTTT
CDR3: CASRETGTSTGELFF

J: TRBJ2-3
D: .
V: TRBV6-2/TRBV6-3
size: many
DNA: TGTGCCAGCAGTTACTTCGGGACCCGCACAGATACGCAGTATTTT
CDR3: CASSYFGTRTDTQYF

J: TRBJ1-1
D: TRBD1
V: TRBV5-5
size: many
DNA: TGTGCCAGCAGCTTGGTCCCCAGGGGGGCAGGCACTGAAGCTTTCTTT
CDR3: CASSLVPRGAGTEAFF

J: TRBJ2-1
D: TRBD2
V: TRBV20-1
size: many
DNA: TGCACCCCTGGACTAGCGGGAGGGCCGGCGCAGTTCTTC
CDR3: CTPGLAGGPAQFF

J: TRBJ2-5
D: TRBD1
V: TRBV5-1
size: .
DNA: TGCGCCAGCAGCTTCACCCGGGACAGCCAAGAGACCCAGTACTTC
CDR3: CASSFTRDSQETQYF

J: TRBJ2-7
D: .
V: TRBV5-1
size: many
DNA: TGCGCCAGCAGTGCTGGACGGACCTACGAGCAGTACTTC
CDR3: CASSAGRTYEQYF

J: TRBJ2-3
D: TRBD2
V: TRBV11-2
size: .
DNA: TGTGCCAGCAGCCCAACCGCCGGTAGCGGGAGGGCCTGGTTGGCAGATACGCAGTATTTT
CDR3: CASSPTAGSGRAWLADTQYF